This passage covers 30 T cell receptor beta chains from one sample sequenced in a study of CD8 T cells in Susac syndrome. Reverse transcription used about 0.5 to 1 ug RNA and random hexamers. TCRdb re-analysed the immunoSEQ multiplex PCR reads in MiXCR, keeping a single row per CDR3 protein. The data show 330,000 or so distinct CDR3 sequences, about 88% seen once. The specimen sequenced was CD8+ T cells from PBMCs. The receptors here all came from a human donor with multiple sclerosis.

V is TRBV27 and J is TRBJ2-1; perhaps TRBD2 as D (6 bases). Germline V CDR1 and CDR2: MNHEY, SMNVEV (reference sequence). CDR3 length equals 16 residues. V lost 0 bases, J lost 4 bases, and 13 bases lay in between. CDR3 sequence: CASSLSSLAPYNEQFF. The CDR3 nucleotides are TGTGCCAGCAGTTTATCGTCACTAGCCCCATACAATGAGCAGTTCTTC.

The chain employs TRBV28 and TRBJ2-7, with D hard to call. Looked up from germline, CDR1 is MDHEN and CDR2 is SYDVKM. This CDR3 has 14 residues. V was clipped by 6 bases and J by 0 bases, with 12 bases between them. The CDR3: CASSRDWDSYEQYF. CDR3 nucleotide sequence: TGTGCCAGCAGCCGCGACTGGGACTCCTACGAGCAGTACTTC.

The V and J genes are TRBV7-2 and TRBJ2-7, with D perhaps matching TRBD2 (5 bases). Germline V gives CDR1 SGHTA, CDR2 FQGNSA. Trimming removed 2 bases at V and 7 bases at J, with 15 bases between. This CDR3 comprises 14 residues. The CDR3 DNA sequence: TGTGCCAGCAGCTTATTCGGACCCGGGGATGAGCAGTACTTC. Translation gives CASSLFGPGDEQYF.

This chain connects TRBV6-5 to TRBJ2-7; tentatively, D is TRBD1 or TRBD2 (6 bases each). The CDR3 is made up of 16 amino acids. In germline, CDR1 is MNHEY, CDR2 SVGAGI. V lost 0 bases to trimming and J lost 4 bases, with 16 bases between them. CDR3 residues: CASSYSGQGTGYEQYF. DNA for the CDR3: TGTGCCAGCAGTTACTCGGGGCAGGGGACTGGGTACGAGCAGTACTTC.

The DNA of the CDR3 is TGTGCCAGCAGCGTAGGAGGGGGCAGGGGGCCCACCGGGGAGCTGTTTTTT. As protein: CASSVGGGRGPTGELFF. The chain links TRBV9 to TRBJ2-2, with 8 bases aligning to TRBD1. Germline CDR1 SGDLS, CDR2 YYNGEE. CDR3 length: 17 amino acids. The V and J ends lost 0 bases and 4 bases, in that order; junction bases with no gene match: 8.

The chain couples TRBV12-3 or TRBV12-4 to TRBJ2-6, with a weak D call TRBD2 (6 bases). V was shortened by 4 bases and J by 2 bases, with 9 bases between the two germline ends. The CDR3 extends over 15 amino acids. CDR3 sequence: CASSSSGAGANVLTF. The CDR3 coding sequence is TGTGCCAGCAGTTCATCGGGGGCTGGGGCCAACGTCCTGACTTTC.

This clonotype was counted a few times. The gene calls are TRBV13 and TRBJ1-5; the D is unclear. Trimming removed 5 bases at V and 6 bases at J, with 8 bases between. Germline lookup yields CDR1 PRHDT and CDR2 FYEKMQ (reference sequence). This CDR3 region has 12 residues. The CDR3 bases are TGTGCCAGCAGCCCGGCAGGTCAGCCCCAGCATTTT. It codes for CASSPAGQPQHF.

The chain combines TRBV28 with TRBJ2-7; 8 nucleotides agree with TRBD2. CDR1 is MDHEN, CDR2 SYDVKM, per germline. The CDR3 has 15 residues. V was pared by 7 bases and J by 2 bases, with 10 bases of the junction left unmatched. The DNA for the CDR3 is TGTGCCAGCACCCTAGGGGCGGGAGGTACCTACGAGCAGTACTTC. The encoded protein is CASTLGAGGTYEQYF.

The V gene is TRBV27, the J gene TRBJ2-3; D gene uncertain. CDR3 length: 16 amino acids. The V gene's germline CDR1 is MNHEY and CDR2 SMNVEV (reference sequence). V was trimmed by 3 bases and J by 0 bases, leaving 13 bases between them. The DNA for the CDR3 is TGTGCCAGCAGTTTCGTGGGTTTCGGGAGCACAGATACGCAGTATTTT. Translation: CASSFVGFGSTDTQYF.

CDR3 sequence (DNA): TGTGCCAGCACCCCAGCGGGGCCCTGGGAGACCCAGTACTTC. This translates into CASTPAGPWETQYF. V is TRBV7-2 and J is TRBJ2-5, with 7 bases matching TRBD2. Germline loops: CDR1 SGHTA, CDR2 FQGNSA. CDR3 size: 14 residues. V lost 7 bases, J lost 5 bases, and 10 bases stayed unmatched.

The chain uses TRBV11-2 and TRBJ2-3; the D is unclear. CDR3 length: 15 residues. The germline CDR1 and CDR2 sequences are SGHAT and FQNNGV. Between the trimmed V and J ends, which lost 5 bases and 2 bases, there was a span of 14 bases. The CDR3 reads CASSGTMTSTDTQYF. The DNA for the CDR3 is TGTGCCAGCAGCGGAACCATGACCTCCACAGATACGCAGTATTTT.

Only one count was recorded for this clonotype. The gene calls are TRBV7-2 and TRBJ2-1, with unresolved D. The CDR3 runs 14 residues. The V end lost 4 bases, the J end lost 2 bases, and 9 bases lay between the germline ends. Germline values: CDR1 SGHTA, CDR2 FQGNSA. The CDR3 reads CASSYLTTYNEQFF. The CDR3 nucleotides are TGTGCCAGCAGCTACTTGACGACCTACAATGAGCAGTTCTTC. The full variable domain, completed using reference TRBV7-2 and TRBJ2-1, is GAGVSQSPSNKVTEKGKDVELRCDPISGHTALYWYRQSLGQGLEFLIYFQGNSAPDKSGLPSDRFSAERTGGSVSTLTIQRTQQEDSAVYLCASSYLTTYNEQFFGPGTRLTVL.

This chain links TRBV15 with TRBJ2-1; 8 bases are a match to TRBD1. The CDR3 is 15 residues long. The germline V gene has CDR1 LNHNV and CDR2 YYDKDF (reference sequence). V shed 5 bases, J shed 1 base, and the junction held 4 bases outside the gene matches. CDR3 region: CATSGQGGSYNEQFF. As DNA, the CDR3 is TGTGCCACCAGCGGACAGGGAGGATCCTACAATGAGCAGTTCTTC.

The CDR3 sequence: CASSTTGVITDTQYF. CDR3 DNA sequence: TGTGCCAGTAGTACTACAGGGGTGATCACAGATACGCAGTATTTT. This chain uses TRBV19 with TRBJ2-3; TRBD1 aligns across 7 bases. CDR1 is LNHDA, CDR2 SQIVND, per germline (reference sequence). J lost 2 bases, V lost 4 bases, and 6 bases had no gene match. The CDR3 covers 15 residues.

The DNA for the CDR3 is TGTGCCAGTAGTACCCTCGACAGGGCGAACTCCTACGAGCAGTACTTC. Protein: CASSTLDRANSYEQYF. V and J are TRBV19 and TRBJ2-7; 7 bases align to TRBD1. The CDR3 is 16 amino acids. The V segment lost 4 bases and the J segment 0 bases; nucleotides outside the gene matches: 9. The germline V gene encodes CDR1 LNHDA and CDR2 SQIVND (reference sequence).

V is TRBV27 and J is TRBJ1-1, with D possibly TRBD1 on 6 matching bases. Germline CDR1 reads MNHEY; CDR2 reads SMNVEV (reference sequence). V gave up 5 bases and J gave up 7 bases, with 11 bases separating them. CDR3 size: 12 residues. CDR3 sequence: CASSLTGSEAFF. The CDR3 nucleotides read TGTGCCAGCAGTCTTACAGGGAGTGAAGCTTTCTTT.

This clonotype was recorded a few times. The chain carries TRBV5-1 and TRBJ2-5, with 8 bases identical to TRBD2. Germline CDR1 SGHRS, CDR2 YFSETQ. Trimming removed 1 base from V and 3 bases from J; junction bases left unmatched: 14. This CDR3 has 18 residues. DNA for the CDR3: TGCGCCAGCAGCTTGCCCTCAGGACTAGCCGACTACAAAGAGACCCAGTACTTC. Translated: CASSLPSGLADYKETQYF.

The chain couples TRBV20-1 to TRBJ2-7; possibly TRBD1 for D (5 bases). The V and J ends lost 0 bases and 3 bases respectively, with 15 bases between them. CDR3 size: 15 residues. From germline, CDR1 is DFQATT and CDR2 SNEGSKA (reference sequence). The CDR3 DNA sequence: TGCAGTGCTAGAGATCTCGTCCGGCAGGGCTACGAGCAGTACTTC. This sequence encodes CSARDLVRQGYEQYF.

The chain is built from TRBV4-3 and TRBJ1-3; D gene ambiguous. The CDR3 is 14 amino acids. Trimming left V 1 base short and J 2 bases short, with 6 bases between. Germline CDR1 LGHNA, CDR2 YSLEER. The CDR3 sequence: CASSQGVPGNTIYF. The CDR3 nucleotides read TGCGCCAGCAGCCAAGGAGTGCCTGGAAACACCATATATTTT.

The chain employs TRBV19 and TRBJ2-1; D not resolved. This CDR3 region has 12 residues. The germline V gene encodes CDR1 LNHDA and CDR2 SQIVND (reference sequence). V was trimmed by 7 bases and J by 6 bases, leaving 10 bases between them. The CDR3 nucleotides are TGTGCCAGTAAAGCCGGTGCCAATGAGCAGTTCTTC. The encoded protein is CASKAGANEQFF.

The chain has TRBV27 and TRBJ2-3, with D perhaps matching TRBD1 or TRBD2 (5 bases each). The CDR3 consists of 14 residues. V lost 3 bases and J lost 6, with 13 bases in between. Germline CDR1 MNHEY, CDR2 SMNVEV (reference sequence). The DNA for the CDR3 is TGTGCCAGCAGTTTGATTGTGAGGGGTGATACGCAGTATTTT. This translates into CASSLIVRGDTQYF.

The rearrangement uses TRBV7-2 and TRBJ1-4; D uncertain. The CDR3 contains 18 residues. Germline assignment: CDR1 SGHTA and CDR2 FQGNSA. The V and J ends lost 4 bases and 8 bases respectively, with 26 bases between them. CDR3 coding DNA: TGTGCCAGCAGCTCCATCGACGGATTAATGAGCGGAGTGGAAAAACTGTTTTTT. This gives the protein CASSSIDGLMSGVEKLFF.

V usage is TRBV19 and J usage is TRBJ2-3, with D tentatively TRBD1 or TRBD2 (5 bases each). The ends were cut back, 6 bases at V and 6 bases at J, with 10 bases in the middle. The germline V gene has CDR1 LNHDA and CDR2 SQIVND (reference sequence). This CDR3 has 12 amino acids. The CDR3, as DNA: TGTGCCAGTAGGGGGGATTTTGATACGCAGTATTTT. It translates to CASRGDFDTQYF.

This rearrangement joins TRBV7-3 to TRBJ1-2, with 7 bases matching TRBD1. This CDR3 comprises 13 residues. Looked up from germline, CDR1 is SGHTA and CDR2 is FQGTGA. V lost 1 base to trimming and J lost 8 bases; unmatched junction nucleotides: 4. As DNA, the CDR3 is TGTGCCAGCAGCTTAATAGGGGGCTCAGGCTACACCTTC. It specifies CASSLIGGSGYTF.

V gene TRBV15 combines with J gene TRBJ1-3, with a tentative D call TRBD1 (5 bases). V gave up 5 bases and J gave up 4 bases, with 12 bases separating them. CDR3 size: 14 residues. From germline, CDR1 is LNHNV and CDR2 YYDKDF (reference sequence). CDR3 coding DNA: TGTGCCACCAGCCCAACAGGATCAGGAAACACCATATATTTT. Translated, it gives CATSPTGSGNTIYF.

V usage is TRBV30 and J usage is TRBJ1-3; D ambiguous. Trimming left V 0 bases short and J 5 bases short, with 8 bases between. CDR3 size: 13 residues. Germline CDR1 and CDR2: GTSNPN and SVGIG (reference sequence). The DNA for the CDR3 is TGTGCCTGGAGTGTAATTCTCAGAAACACCATATATTTT. Encoded protein: CAWSVILRNTIYF. The variable domain in full, completed from reference TRBV30 and TRBJ1-3, reads SQTIHQWPATLVQPVGSPLSLECTVEGTSNPNLYWYRQAAGRGLQLLFYSVGIGQISSEVPQNLSASRPQDRQFILSSKKLLLSDSGFYLCAWSVILRNTIYFGEGSWLTVV.

The V and J genes are TRBV20-1 and TRBJ2-1, with unresolved D. Trimming shortened V by 0 bases and J by 9 bases, and 6 bases separated the two germline ends. Germline loops: CDR1 DFQATT, CDR2 SNEGSKA (reference sequence). This CDR3 comprises 11 residues. DNA of the CDR3: TGCAGTGCTAGAGACGTTGGTGAGCAGTTCTTC. Encoded protein: CSARDVGEQFF.

The J gene is TRBJ1-5, the V gene TRBV9; possible D gene TRBD1, 6 bases. V was pared by 0 bases and J by 7 bases, with 8 bases between. CDR1 and CDR2 from the germline V gene are SGDLS and YYNGEE. CDR3 length: 13 residues. The CDR3 nucleotides read TGTGCCAGCAGCGTAGGAGGGGGACAGCCCCAGCATTTT. The encoded protein is CASSVGGGQPQHF.

The V call is TRBV6-1, the J call TRBJ2-3; D unclear. The CDR3 has 11 residues. CDR1 and CDR2 (germline): MNHNS, SASEGT. The V and J ends lost 9 bases and 3 bases respectively, with 7 bases between them. The CDR3 nucleotides read TGTGCCAGTCAGGTGACAGATACGCAGTATTTT. It encodes CASQVTDTQYF.

This sequence joins TRBV14 and TRBJ2-6; D might be TRBD1 (5 bases). This CDR3 is 20 amino acids long. The V gene lost 4 bases and the J gene lost 2 bases, with 24 bases spanning the gap. The germline gives CDR1 SGHDN, CDR2 FVKESK. In nucleotides, the CDR3 is TGTGCCAGCAGCCCCCCATGGAGTGCAGGGCCTTTGGCTGGGGCCAACGTCCTGACTTTC. Protein product: CASSPPWSAGPLAGANVLTF.